These 19 T cell receptor beta chains were sequenced from one sample in a study of Ad26.COV2.S vaccination and SARS-CoV-2 variants. Profiling relied on immunoSEQ multiplex PCR, and the TCRdb table lists in-frame clones only, not all of them. The data contain about 330,000 clones, roughly nine tenths of them singletons. Treatment here: roughly 18 received Ad26.COV2.S at low or high dose, single or two shots; about five received placebo; per-sample allocation not given. The samples date from day 63 after the first vaccine or placebo injection. The sample here was peripheral blood, taken in a trial of Ad26.COV2.S vaccine versus placebo. The receptors were sampled from a person between 18 and 60 years old who received the Ad26.COV2.S COVID-19 vaccine or a placebo.

This chain links TRBV5-1 with TRBJ1-2; D gene uncertain. CDR1 is SGHRS, CDR2 YFSETQ, per germline. Trimming removed 4 bases from V and 5 bases from J, with 18 bases in between. The CDR3 consists of 15 residues. CDR3 in amino acids: CASSPIREGSYGYTF. The CDR3 DNA is TGCGCCAGCAGCCCGATCCGGGAGGGATCATATGGCTACACCTTC. The complete variable domain, with remaining parts taken from reference TRBV5-1 and TRBJ1-2, reads KAGVTQTPRYLIKTRGQQVTLSCSPISGHRSVSWYQQTPGQGLQFLFEYFSETQRNKGNFPGRFSGRQFSNSRSEMNVSTLELGDSALYLCASSPIREGSYGYTFGSGTRLTVV.

As regards this clone: In the same sample, other DNA sequences code for this CDR3. The rearrangement uses TRBV10-1 and TRBJ1-1; tentatively, D is TRBD1 (6 bases). The CDR3 totals 13 residues. From germline, CDR1 is WNHNN and CDR2 SYGVQD (reference sequence). V lost 3 bases to trimming and J lost 3 bases, with 8 bases between them. The CDR3: CASSEGGDTEAFF. CDR3 DNA sequence: TGCGCCAGCAGTGAAGGGGGGGACACTGAAGCTTTCTTT.

J is TRBJ1-3 and V is TRBV29-1; TRBD1 is a possible D gene (5 bases). V lost 6 bases to trimming and J lost 4 bases, with 10 bases between them. This CDR3 comprises 12 residues. Germline CDR1 reads SQVTM; CDR2 reads ANQGSEA. DNA of the CDR3: TGCAGCGTCTGGGACGGGGGAAACACCATATATTTT. Amino acid sequence: CSVWDGGNTIYF.

CDR3 sequence (DNA): TGTGCCAGCAGCCGATCTGGGGGGAGCACCGGGGAGCTGTTTTTT. Its translation is CASSRSGGSTGELFF. This chain links TRBV7-7 with TRBJ2-2, with a weak D call TRBD2 (6 bases). Germline CDR1 SSHAT, CDR2 FNYEAQ (reference sequence). V was cut by 5 bases and J by 4 bases, with 14 bases left in between. This CDR3 region has 15 residues.

This rearrangement joins TRBV19 to TRBJ1-5, with 8 bases fitting TRBD1. The CDR3 is 16 residues long. With V trimmed by 5 bases and J by 6 bases, 12 bases remained unmatched. The V gene's germline CDR1 is LNHDA and CDR2 SQIVND (reference sequence). CDR3 in DNA: TGTGCCAGTAGTGATCGTCCGGGACAGGTGGGTCAGCCCCAGCATTTT. Translation: CASSDRPGQVGQPQHF. Variable domain in full (rest from reference TRBV19 and TRBJ1-5): DGGITQSPKYLFRKEGQNVTLSCEQNLNHDAMYWYRQDPGQGLRLIYYSQIVNDFQKGDIAEGYSVSREKKESFPLTVTSAQKNPTAFYLCASSDRPGQVGQPQHFGDGTRLSIL.

The rearrangement joins TRBV7-9 to TRBJ2-1, with unresolved D. The CDR3 length is 12 residues. V was trimmed by 3 bases and J by 6 bases, leaving 6 bases between them. Germline lookup yields CDR1 SEHNR and CDR2 FQNEAQ (reference sequence). CDR3 coding DNA: TGTGCCAGCAGCTTCTTGGGCAATGAGCAGTTCTTC. Its translation: CASSFLGNEQFF. The whole variable domain, filled in from reference TRBV7-9 and TRBJ2-1, reads DTGVSQNPRHKITKRGQNVTFRCDPISEHNRLYWYRQTLGQGPEFLTYFQNEAQLEKSRLLSDRFSAERPKGSFSTLEIQRTEQGDSAMYLCASSFLGNEQFFGPGTRLTVL.

This chain links TRBV10-3 with TRBJ1-3; D unclear. V shed 2 bases and J shed 0 bases, with 11 bases lying between them. The CDR3 spans 16 residues. The V gene's germline CDR1 is ENHRY and CDR2 SYGVKD. Written as DNA, the CDR3 is TGTGCCATCAGTGAGGCGGCAGGCCGCTCTGGAAACACCATATATTTT. Residues: CAISEAAGRSGNTIYF.

This chain uses TRBV9 with TRBJ1-2, with TRBD1 identical over 10 bases. This CDR3 spans 19 amino acids. The junction had 21 bases not matched to a gene; V was cut back by 4 bases and J by 6 bases. Germline assignment: CDR1 SGDLS and CDR2 YYNGEE. The CDR3 DNA reads TGTGCCAGCAGCCCCTCCGGACAGGGGGGTTTCCTCGTATTCGATGGCTACACCTTC. It is translated as CASSPSGQGGFLVFDGYTF. Together with reference TRBV9 and TRBJ1-2, the CDR3 gives the full variable domain: DSGVTQTPKHLITATGQRVTLRCSPRSGDLSVYWYQQSLDQGLQFLIQYYNGEERAKGNILERFSAQQFPDLHSELNLSSLELGDSALYFCASSPSGQGGFLVFDGYTFGSGTRLTVV.

V is TRBV20-1 and J is TRBJ1-1, with D unclear. V was cut by 3 bases and J by 2 bases, with 13 bases left in between. The CDR3 runs 14 residues. CDR1 and CDR2 from the germline V gene are DFQATT and SNEGSKA (reference sequence). Here the CDR3 DNA reads TGCAGTGCTAGTCCCCTCGGTATCAACACTGAAGCTTTCTTT. Protein: CSASPLGINTEAFF.

This CDR3 reads CASSIEGVQTQYF. CDR3 nucleotide sequence: TGTGCCAGTAGTATAGAGGGCGTTCAGACCCAGTACTTC. The chain recombines TRBV19 with TRBJ2-5; unclear D gene. V lost 0 bases, J lost 6 bases, and 8 bases lay in between. Per germline, CDR1 LNHDA and CDR2 SQIVND (reference sequence). The CDR3 contains 13 residues.

The V gene is TRBV28, the J gene TRBJ1-3; 7 nucleotides line up with TRBD1. The CDR3 length is 15 residues. Germline values: CDR1 MDHEN, CDR2 SYDVKM. J was trimmed by 0 bases and V by 6 bases; bases with no gene match: 5. The CDR3 reads CASSSGQASGNTIYF. DNA for the CDR3: TGTGCCAGCAGCTCCGGACAGGCCTCTGGAAACACCATATATTTT.

This clone has only a few counts. The gene calls are TRBV19 and TRBJ1-1; TRBD1 aligns across 10 bases. The CDR3 has 16 residues. Germline CDR1 reads LNHDA; CDR2 reads SQIVND (reference sequence). Trimming took 6 bases from V and 1 from J; bases not matched to a gene: 8. The CDR3 sequence: CASRPTGGSSNTEAFF. CDR3 in DNA: TGTGCCAGTAGGCCGACAGGGGGCTCTTCGAACACTGAAGCTTTCTTT.

The chain combines TRBV14 with TRBJ2-1; 7 positions match TRBD1. V lost 3 bases and J lost 5; bases outside the gene matches: 7. This CDR3 has 15 amino acids. Germline values: CDR1 SGHDN, CDR2 FVKESK. The CDR3 bases are TGTGCCAGCAGCCATATAGGACAGGTTAACAATGAGCAGTTCTTC. Amino acids: CASSHIGQVNNEQFF.

J is TRBJ2-5 and V is TRBV11-3, with 8 bases that match TRBD2. Germline-derived CDR1 and CDR2 are SGHNT and YENEEA. The junction had 2 bases not matched to a gene; V was cut back by 6 bases and J by 5 bases. This CDR3 has 12 residues. The CDR3 loop reads CASRKREETQYF. The CDR3 region has the DNA TGTGCCAGCAGAAAGCGGGAGGAGACCCAGTACTTC.

This rearrangement joins TRBV7-2 to TRBJ1-2; perhaps TRBD1 as D (5 bases). Germline values: CDR1 SGHTA, CDR2 FQGNSA. The CDR3 runs to 14 residues. Trimming took 2 bases from V and 8 from J, leaving 15 bases between them. For the CDR3, the DNA is TGTGCCAGCAGCTTAATCGGGGGGGGATCGGGCTACACCTTC. Its protein product is CASSLIGGGSGYTF.

The V gene is TRBV7-2, the J gene TRBJ1-4, with 8 bases identical to TRBD1. Germline CDR1 reads SGHTA; CDR2 reads FQGNSA. The CDR3 spans 16 residues. V shed 6 bases and J 4 bases; nucleotides not matched to a gene: 10. The CDR3 region is CASRRTLGQVNEKLFF. The CDR3 nucleotides are TGTGCCAGCAGGCGCACCCTGGGACAGGTTAATGAAAAACTGTTTTTT. Based on the CDR3 plus reference TRBV7-2 and TRBJ1-4, the full variable domain is GAGVSQSPSNKVTEKGKDVELRCDPISGHTALYWYRQSLGQGLEFLIYFQGNSAPDKSGLPSDRFSAERTGGSVSTLTIQRTQQEDSAVYLCASRRTLGQVNEKLFFGSGTQLSVL.

The chain is built from TRBV11-2 and TRBJ2-1, with 10 bases identical to TRBD2. The CDR3 sequence is 16 residues long. V was pared by 1 base and J by 6 bases, with 6 bases of the junction left unmatched. The germline gives CDR1 SGHAT, CDR2 FQNNGV. As DNA, the CDR3 is TGTGCCAGCAGCTTAGGGCCTAGCGGGGGCTCCAATGAGCAGTTCTTC. Its protein is CASSLGPSGGSNEQFF. The entire variable domain, with the rest obtained from reference TRBV11-2 and TRBJ2-1, is as follows: EAGVAQSPRYKIIEKRQSVAFWCNPISGHATLYWYQQILGQGPKLLIQFQNNGVVDDSQLPKDRFSAERLKGVDSTLKIQPAKLEDSAVYLCASSLGPSGGSNEQFFGPGTRLTVL.

This chain uses TRBV5-1 with TRBJ1-3; the match to TRBD1 covers 8 bases. Per the germline V gene, CDR1 is SGHRS and CDR2 is YFSETQ. CDR3 length equals 15 residues. J was trimmed by 0 bases and V by 2 bases; bases with no gene match: 1. The CDR3 here is CASSLQGDSGNTIYF. CDR3 bases: TGCGCCAGCAGCTTACAGGGGGACTCTGGAAACACCATATATTTT.

This sequence joins TRBV14 and TRBJ2-1; 8 bases are shared with TRBD2. The CDR3 has 16 residues. V shed 0 bases, J shed 4 bases, and the junction held 5 bases outside the gene matches. Per the germline V gene, CDR1 is SGHDN and CDR2 is FVKESK. CDR3 sequence reads: CASSQDYGRVYNEQFF. For the CDR3, the DNA is TGTGCCAGCAGCCAAGATTACGGGAGGGTGTACAATGAGCAGTTCTTC. Full variable domain (outside the CDR3, taken from reference TRBV14 and TRBJ2-1): EAGVTQFPSHSVIEKGQTVTLRCDPISGHDNLYWYRRVMGKEIKFLLHFVKESKQDESGMPNNRFLAERTGGTYSTLKVQPAELEDSGVYFCASSQDYGRVYNEQFFGPGTRLTVL.